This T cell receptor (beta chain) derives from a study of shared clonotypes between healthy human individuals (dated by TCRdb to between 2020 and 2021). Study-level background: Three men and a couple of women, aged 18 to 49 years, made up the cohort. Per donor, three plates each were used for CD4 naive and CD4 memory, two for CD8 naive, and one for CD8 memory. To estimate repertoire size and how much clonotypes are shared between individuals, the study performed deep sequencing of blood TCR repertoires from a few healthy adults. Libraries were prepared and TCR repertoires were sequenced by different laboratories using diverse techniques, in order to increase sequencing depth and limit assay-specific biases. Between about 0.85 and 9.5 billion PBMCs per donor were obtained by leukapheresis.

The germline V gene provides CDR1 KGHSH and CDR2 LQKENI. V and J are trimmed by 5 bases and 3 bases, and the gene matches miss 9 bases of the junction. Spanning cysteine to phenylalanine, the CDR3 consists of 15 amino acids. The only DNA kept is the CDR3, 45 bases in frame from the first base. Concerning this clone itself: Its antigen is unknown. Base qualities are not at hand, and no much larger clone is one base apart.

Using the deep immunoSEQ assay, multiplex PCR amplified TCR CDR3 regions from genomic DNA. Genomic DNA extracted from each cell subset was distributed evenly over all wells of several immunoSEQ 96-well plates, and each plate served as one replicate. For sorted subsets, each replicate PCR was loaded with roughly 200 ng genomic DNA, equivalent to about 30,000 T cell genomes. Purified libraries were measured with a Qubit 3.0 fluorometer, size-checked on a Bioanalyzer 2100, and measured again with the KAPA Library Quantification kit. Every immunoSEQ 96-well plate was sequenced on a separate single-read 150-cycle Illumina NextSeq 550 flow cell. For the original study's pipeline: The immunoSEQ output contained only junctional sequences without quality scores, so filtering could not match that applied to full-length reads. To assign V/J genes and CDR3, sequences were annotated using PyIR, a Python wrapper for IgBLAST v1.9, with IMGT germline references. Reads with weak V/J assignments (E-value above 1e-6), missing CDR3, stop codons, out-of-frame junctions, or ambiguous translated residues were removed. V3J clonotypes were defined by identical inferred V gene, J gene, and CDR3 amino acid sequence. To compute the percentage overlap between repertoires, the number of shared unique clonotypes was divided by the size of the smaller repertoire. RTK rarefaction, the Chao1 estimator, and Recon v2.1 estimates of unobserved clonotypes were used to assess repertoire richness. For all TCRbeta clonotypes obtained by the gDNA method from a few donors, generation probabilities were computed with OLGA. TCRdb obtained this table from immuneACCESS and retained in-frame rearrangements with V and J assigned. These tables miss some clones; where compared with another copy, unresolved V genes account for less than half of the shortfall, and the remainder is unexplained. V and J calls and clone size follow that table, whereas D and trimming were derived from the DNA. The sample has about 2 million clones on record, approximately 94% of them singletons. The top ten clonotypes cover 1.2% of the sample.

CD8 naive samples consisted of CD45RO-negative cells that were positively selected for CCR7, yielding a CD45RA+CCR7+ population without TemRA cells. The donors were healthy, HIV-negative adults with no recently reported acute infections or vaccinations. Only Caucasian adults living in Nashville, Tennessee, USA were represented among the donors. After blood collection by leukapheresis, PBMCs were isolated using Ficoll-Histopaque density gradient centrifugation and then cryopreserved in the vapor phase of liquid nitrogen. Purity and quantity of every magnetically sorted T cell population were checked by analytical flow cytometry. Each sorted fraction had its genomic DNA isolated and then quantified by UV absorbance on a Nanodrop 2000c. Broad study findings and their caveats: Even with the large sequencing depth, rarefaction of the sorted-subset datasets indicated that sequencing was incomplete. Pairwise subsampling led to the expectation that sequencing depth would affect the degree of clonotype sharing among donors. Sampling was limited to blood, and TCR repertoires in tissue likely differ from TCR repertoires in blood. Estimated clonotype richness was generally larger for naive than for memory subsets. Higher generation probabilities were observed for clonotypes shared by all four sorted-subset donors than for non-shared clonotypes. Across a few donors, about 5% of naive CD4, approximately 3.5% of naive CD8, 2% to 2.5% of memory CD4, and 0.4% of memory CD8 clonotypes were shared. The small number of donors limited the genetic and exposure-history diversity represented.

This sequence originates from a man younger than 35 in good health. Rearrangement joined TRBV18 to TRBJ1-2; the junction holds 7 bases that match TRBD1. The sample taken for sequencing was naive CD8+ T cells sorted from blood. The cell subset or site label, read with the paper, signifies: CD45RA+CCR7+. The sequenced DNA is TGTGCCAGCTCATCGCAGACAGGGAAAGACTATGGCTACACCTTC. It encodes CASSSQTGKDYGYTF.